This passage covers 31 T cell receptor beta chains from one sample sequenced in a study of blood T cells in healthy people across ages. It was with a sample-barcoded 5' primer and a J-beta primer mix that a second PCR of roughly 7 to 12 cycles was run. TCRdb re-analysed the 5' RACE reads in MiXCR, keeping a single row per CDR3 protein. The sample includes 1 million or so distinct CDR3 sequences, around 25% of them seen just once. This same sample was also part of a study on T cells of mothers and their children.

Input material: blood. All receptors come from a girl aged 2-10 years in good health.

This clonotype appeared a few times. The CDR3 sequence: CASSLGQGRTFF. DNA for the CDR3: TGTGCCAGCAGTTTGGGACAGGGGAGGACTTTCTTT. This chain uses TRBV12-3 or TRBV12-4 with TRBJ1-1, with 10 bases lining up with TRBD1. The CDR3 has 12 amino acids. V lost 3 bases and J lost 12; bases outside the gene matches: 4.

The genes are TRBV29-1 and TRBJ2-5; 9 positions agree with TRBD1. The better agreement between TRBJ2-1 and the DNA end casts doubt on the J call. The CDR3 is 14 amino acids. In germline, CDR1 is SQVTM, CDR2 ANQGSEA. The CDR3 DNA is TGCAGCGTCTCGACAGGGGGGGACAATGGTGAGCAGTTCTTC. Translating it yields CSVSTGGDNGEQFF.

V and J are TRBV6-5 and TRBJ2-1, with TRBD2 matching over 11 bases. Trimming took 7 bases from V and 7 from J; bases not matched to a gene: 3. This CDR3 has 13 residues. Per the germline V gene, CDR1 is MNHEY and CDR2 is SVGAGI. The CDR3 DNA is TGTGCCAGCAATAGCGGGAGGGCGAATGAGCAGTTCTTC. Translation gives CASNSGRANEQFF.

This clonotype was counted many times. The rearrangement links TRBV6-1 to TRBJ2-7; 11 bases fit TRBD2. V shed 1 base and J 2 bases; nucleotides not matched to a gene: 1. CDR3 length: 15 amino acids. Germline V gene data show CDR1 as MNHNS and CDR2 as SASEGT. CDR3 loop: CASSEGLAGTYEQYF. The CDR3 region has the DNA TGTGCCAGCAGTGAAGGACTAGCGGGAACCTACGAGCAGTACTTC.

The V gene is TRBV2, the J gene TRBJ1-4; D is perhaps TRBD1 (5 bases). Germline CDR1 reads SNHLY; CDR2 reads FYNNEI. V was clipped by 10 bases and J by 3 bases, with 12 bases between them. The CDR3 has 13 amino acids. CDR3 DNA: TGTGCCACCACGGGGGTAGCTAATGAAAAACTGTTTTTT. This sequence encodes CATTGVANEKLFF.

This clonotype was seen only a few times. The chain combines TRBV28 with TRBJ2-1; D remains unclear. There are 11 residues in the CDR3. CDR1 MDHEN and CDR2 SYDVKM come from the germline V gene. Trimming took off 7 bases at V and 8 bases at J, with 9 bases between the two ends. The CDR3 sequence is CASTVADEQFF. The CDR3 DNA is TGTGCCAGCACCGTAGCCGATGAGCAGTTCTTC. The full variable domain, rest sourced from reference TRBV28 and TRBJ2-1, is DVKVTQSSRYLVKRTGEKVFLECVQDMDHENMFWYRQDPGLGLRLIYFSYDVKMKEKGDIPEGYSVSREKKERFSLILESASTNQTSMYLCASTVADEQFFGPGTRLTVL.

The gene calls are TRBV6-2 or TRBV6-3 and TRBJ2-7, with unresolved D. The V end lost 4 bases, the J end lost 1 base, and 8 bases lay between the germline ends. There are 13 residues in the CDR3. The germline gives CDR1 MNHEY, CDR2 SVGEGT. The CDR3 loop is CASSFTPSYEQYF. The CDR3, as DNA: TGTGCCAGCAGTTTTACCCCGTCCTACGAGCAGTACTTC.

The chain joins TRBV15 to TRBJ2-5; 7 positions match TRBD1. The end of the DNA aligns better with TRBJ2-7, so the J call may be wrong. This CDR3 spans 16 amino acids. In germline, CDR1 is LNHNV, CDR2 YYDKDF (reference sequence). CDR3 amino acids: CATSIRMTGIVYEQYF. Written as DNA, the CDR3 is TGTGCCACCAGCATAAGAATGACAGGGATCGTCTACGAGCAGTACTTC.

The chain is built from TRBV9 and TRBJ1-6; TRBD1 matches 9 bases. V dropped 4 bases and J dropped 10; count of bases not matched to a gene: 6. The CDR3 spans 14 residues. Germline V gene sequence: CDR1 SGDLS, CDR2 YYNGEE. In DNA form, the CDR3 reads TGTGCCAGCAGCTCAGGACAGGGGAGATCACCCCTCCACTTT. Protein sequence: CASSSGQGRSPLHF.

This clonotype was seen a handful of times. The gene calls are TRBV24-1 and TRBJ2-7, with D perhaps matching TRBD2 (5 bases). Germline CDR1 KGHDR, CDR2 SFDVKD. Trimming pared 1 base from V and 7 bases from J, leaving 7 bases between. There are 12 residues in the CDR3. The CDR3 DNA is TGTGCCACCAGTGATTTCCCGGGGGAGCAGTACTTC. Amino acid sequence: CATSDFPGEQYF.

Remarks on this clonotype: One end of the junction does not line up with germline, which may come from a read error. This rearrangement joins TRBV4-1 to TRBJ2-5; D not certain. The germline V gene has CDR1 MGHRA and CDR2 YSYEKL. The CDR3 totals 13 residues. CDR3 residues: CASSRLDQGTQYF. Written as DNA, the CDR3 is TGCGCCAGCAGTCGGTTGGATCAAGGGACCCAGTACTTC.

This clonotype was seen many times. This rearrangement joins TRBV13 to TRBJ1-2; no firm D call. The CDR3 sequence is 14 residues long. Germline values: CDR1 PRHDT, CDR2 FYEKMQ (reference sequence). The V gene lost 7 bases and the J gene lost 5 bases, with 17 bases spanning the gap. The CDR3 nucleotides read TGTGCCAGCACCCGTTCGGACCGACTATATGGCTACACCTTC. It is translated as CASTRSDRLYGYTF.

The V gene is TRBV27, the J gene TRBJ2-5; D unresolved. With the DNA end fitting TRBJ2-1 better, the J assignment may be wrong. The length of the CDR3 is 13 residues. Germline V gene data show CDR1 as MNHEY and CDR2 as SMNVEV (reference sequence). The CDR3 sequence is CASSLPSGPEQFF. As DNA, the CDR3 is TGTGCCAGCAGTTTACCCTCCGGGCCTGAGCAGTTCTTC.

The V and J genes are TRBV2 and TRBJ2-5; D uncertain. The tail of the sequence fits TRBJ2-7 better, so the J call may be wrong. CDR3 length: 16 amino acids. CDR1 SNHLY and CDR2 FYNNEI come from the germline V gene. CDR3 region: CASSEWAELNPYEQYF. CDR3 nucleotides: TGTGCCAGCAGTGAATGGGCAGAACTCAACCCCTACGAGCAGTACTTC.

The chain recombines TRBV25-1 with TRBJ2-3; no firm D call. Germline-derived CDR1 and CDR2 are MGHDK and SYGVNS. This CDR3 spans 12 amino acids. V was shortened by 8 bases and J by 5 bases, with 11 bases between the two germline ends. CDR3 DNA sequence: TGTGCCAGCGGTGGAAGTGTAGATACGCAGTATTTT. It translates to CASGGSVDTQYF.

V gene TRBV28 combines with J gene TRBJ2-1; D is uncertain. Germline-derived CDR1 and CDR2 are MDHEN and SYDVKM. V lost 11 bases and J 4 bases, leaving 15 bases between the germline ends. This CDR3 is 13 amino acids long. This chain's CDR3 is CAAVPALYNEQFF. The CDR3 DNA reads TGTGCCGCAGTTCCCGCGTTGTACAATGAGCAGTTCTTC. Combining the CDR3 with reference TRBV28 and TRBJ2-1 gives the whole variable domain DVKVTQSSRYLVKRTGEKVFLECVQDMDHENMFWYRQDPGLGLRLIYFSYDVKMKEKGDIPEGYSVSREKKERFSLILESASTNQTSMYLCAAVPALYNEQFFGPGTRLTVL.

This chain links TRBV20-1 with TRBJ1-1; maybe TRBD1 (6 bases). Per germline, CDR1 DFQATT and CDR2 SNEGSKA (reference sequence). CDR3 length: 14 residues. V was cut by 6 bases and J by 14 bases, with 28 bases left in between. The CDR3 sequence is CSAPWAGARMDTFF. CDR3 nucleotide sequence: TGCAGTGCCCCATGGGCGGGGGCCAGAATGGACACCTTCTTT.

This clonotype came up a few times. This chain connects TRBV20-1 to TRBJ2-3, with D perhaps matching TRBD2 (7 bases). The V and J ends lost 3 bases and 1 base respectively, with 20 bases between them. The germline gives CDR1 DFQATT, CDR2 SNEGSKA (reference sequence). The length of the CDR3 is 17 residues. The CDR3 is CSASFLGGGLGTDTQYF. CDR3 bases: TGCAGTGCTAGCTTCCTAGGGGGGGGCCTTGGCACAGATACGCAGTATTTT.

This clonotype was found a few times. The chain is built from TRBV12-3 or TRBV12-4 and TRBJ2-1; D possibly corresponds to TRBD2 (5 bases). CDR3 length: 15 residues. Between the trimmed V and J ends, which lost 3 bases and 5 bases, there was a span of 14 bases. The DNA of the CDR3 is TGTGCCAGCAGTTTCCCGGGTGGAGCGGACAATGAGCAGTTCTTC. Protein sequence: CASSFPGGADNEQFF.

This sequence joins TRBV29-1 and TRBJ2-5; 11 bases match TRBD2. The last part of the DNA fits TRBJ2-7 better; the J call may be wrong. The CDR3 has 14 residues. Germline V gives CDR1 SQVTM, CDR2 ANQGSEA. The CDR3 spells CSVEVAGGLNEQYF. CDR3 in DNA: TGCAGCGTTGAAGTAGCGGGGGGGCTCAACGAGCAGTACTTC.

There are many counts of this clonotype. This sequence joins TRBV20-1 and TRBJ1-1, with unresolved D. CDR3 length equals 13 residues. The ends were cut back, 3 bases at V and 3 bases at J, with 11 bases in the middle. CDR1 and CDR2 from the germline V gene are DFQATT and SNEGSKA (reference sequence). The CDR3 DNA reads TGCAGTGCTAGTAGCCCGGCGGACACTGAAGCTTTCTTT. It specifies CSASSPADTEAFF.

This clonotype was seen once. The chain couples TRBV20-1 to TRBJ2-5, with 7 bases identical to TRBD1. In germline, CDR1 is DFQATT, CDR2 SNEGSKA (reference sequence). The CDR3 covers 17 residues. Unmatched junction bases numbered 15, after V lost 1 base and J lost 4 bases. The CDR3 DNA follows: TGCAGTGCTAGAGCCTTGGGCCTAGGGGGCCCCCCAGAGACCCAGTACTTC. Its protein product is CSARALGLGGPPETQYF.

With regard to this clonotype: Because the CDR3 is missing its conserved closing phenylalanine or tryptophan, this is likely a read error. The CDR3 DNA reads as TGCAGCGTTGACGAACAGGCCGCCAAAAACATTCAGTACCTC. This codes for CSVDEQAAKNIQYL. The chain recombines TRBV29-1 with TRBJ2-4; D may be TRBD1 (5 bases). Looked up from germline, CDR1 is SQVTM and CDR2 is ANQGSEA. The CDR3 consists of 14 residues. Deletions cut 3 bases from V and 1 base from J, with 10 bases between.

This clonotype was seen once. V usage is TRBV29-1 and J usage is TRBJ1-2, with no clear D. V lost 5 bases to trimming and J lost 6 bases, with 16 bases between them. CDR3 size: 13 residues. CDR1 and CDR2 (germline): SQVTM, ANQGSEA. The CDR3 DNA reads TGCAGCGTTATAACAGAGGATTCAAATGGCTACACCTTC. Translated, it gives CSVITEDSNGYTF.

The sample holds a few counts of this clonotype. The chain is built from TRBV6-5 and TRBJ2-7, with a possible D match to TRBD2 (5 bases). This CDR3 has 15 amino acids. Germline V gene lookup returns CDR1 MNHEY and CDR2 SVGAGI. With 6 bases removed from V and 5 bases from J, the gap between germline ends came to 20 bases. CDR3 region: CASSPASRPRDEQYF. DNA for the CDR3: TGTGCCAGCAGCCCTGCTAGCAGGCCTCGCGACGAGCAGTACTTC.

The J gene is TRBJ1-4, the V gene TRBV4-2; D remains ambiguous. Trimming pared 1 base from V and 2 bases from J, leaving 5 bases between. CDR1 is LGHNA and CDR2 is YNFKEQ in the germline V gene. This CDR3 comprises 14 residues. The DNA for the CDR3 is TGTGCCAGCAGCCAAGGGGTGACTAATGAAAAACTGTTTTTT. This sequence encodes CASSQGVTNEKLFF.

This clonotype has just a few counts. This chain joins TRBV12-3 or TRBV12-4 and TRBJ2-2; D is unclear. The CDR3 consists of 17 residues. The germline V and J ends were trimmed by 3 bases and 0 bases, with 14 bases remaining between them. The CDR3 bases are TGTGCCAGCAGTTTTGGTTCGATAAACGCGAACACCGGGGAGCTGTTTTTT. Encoded protein: CASSFGSINANTGELFF.

This clonotype was counted between two and nine times. This chain connects TRBV7-2 to TRBJ1-1; 9 bases match TRBD1. The CDR3 sequence is 14 residues long. Germline-derived CDR1 and CDR2 are SGHTA and FQGNSA. With V trimmed by 5 bases and J by 12 bases, 13 bases remained unmatched. This CDR3 reads CASSVPGQGGSTFF. The CDR3 DNA sequence: TGTGCCAGCAGCGTGCCGGGACAGGGAGGCTCTACTTTCTTT.

Of note for this clonotype: This may come from a read error, since a much larger clone is one base off. The chain joins TRBV20-1 to TRBJ2-1; TRBD2 might be the D (6 bases). The CDR3 spans 16 residues. In germline, CDR1 is DFQATT, CDR2 SNEGSKA (reference sequence). V was clipped by 0 bases and J by 8 bases, with 20 bases between them. CDR3 nucleotides: TGCAGTGCTAGAGATGTTCACGGGAGTCGGTTCGATGAGCAGTTCTTC. Its translation: CSARDVHGSRFDEQFF.

The chain carries TRBV6-2 or TRBV6-3 and TRBJ2-5; the match to TRBD1 covers 7 bases. Germline V CDR1 and CDR2: MNHEY, SVGEGT. V gave up 7 bases and J gave up 3 bases; unmatched junction bases: 11. The CDR3 length is 15 residues. In nucleotides, the CDR3 is TGTGCCAGCACACCCACAGGGGCCCTAGAAGAGACCCAGTACTTC. This sequence encodes CASTPTGALEETQYF.

This clonotype occurred a few times. V and J are TRBV21-1 and TRBJ1-1; the table's D call, TRBD1, was not checked against the DNA. TRBV21-1 is marked as a pseudogene. This CDR3 comprises 13 residues. CDR3 in DNA: TGTGCCAGTCCTTCACAGGGGGCGTCTGAGGCTTTCTTT. It specifies CASPSQGASEAFF.